This T cell receptor (beta chain) is drawn from a study of graft-versus-host responses after intestinal transplantation. With regard to this clone: Its specificity is unknown.

Germline lookup yields CDR1 MGHRA and CDR2 YSYEKL. CDR3 length equals 17 residues. Trimming removed 3 bases from V and 6 bases from J; junction bases left unmatched: 9. Measured with immunoSEQ multiplex PCR; TCRdb has only the in-frame clones, and not every one. The sample shows roughly 100,000 clones, more than 85% of them seen only once. This TCR was sampled from a human donor who received an intestinal transplant. This chain connects TRBV4-1 to TRBJ1-5; 12 nucleotides match TRBD1. Sequencing was performed on unstimulated CD8+ T cells sorted from spleen or lymph node cells, taken before intestinal transplant. DNA of the CDR3: TGCGCCAGCAGCCAGTCGGGGACAGGGGGCGACGGTCAGCCCCAGCATTTT. It codes for CASSQSGTGGDGQPQHF.